This T cell receptor beta chain comes out of a study of cytomegalovirus exposure and HLA in healthy donors. The PCR contained 60 Vbeta and 13 Jbeta primers. This table comes from immunoSEQ multiplex PCR, and its TCRdb copy is limited to in-frame clones, with some not included. The sample holds 180,000 or so clones, 75% to 85% seen once. Overall study results and limits: Within an earlier analysis, most TCR beta V segments proved productive either about 90% or about 30% of the time.

There are 17 residues in the CDR3. CDR1 and CDR2 (germline): SGHVS, FQNEAQ. V gave up 5 bases and J gave up 5 bases, with 24 bases separating them. Notes on this clone: The antigen remains unidentified.

Sequences were obtained from PBMCs. This TCR derives from a woman aged 50 to 60 in good health and CMV-seropositive. This chain joins TRBV7-8 and TRBJ2-5; TRBD2 is a possible D gene (5 bases). The CDR3 is CASSGVWGDVGGETQYF. CDR3 DNA: TGTGCCAGCAGCGGTGTATGGGGTGACGTAGGCGGGGAGACCCAGTACTTC.